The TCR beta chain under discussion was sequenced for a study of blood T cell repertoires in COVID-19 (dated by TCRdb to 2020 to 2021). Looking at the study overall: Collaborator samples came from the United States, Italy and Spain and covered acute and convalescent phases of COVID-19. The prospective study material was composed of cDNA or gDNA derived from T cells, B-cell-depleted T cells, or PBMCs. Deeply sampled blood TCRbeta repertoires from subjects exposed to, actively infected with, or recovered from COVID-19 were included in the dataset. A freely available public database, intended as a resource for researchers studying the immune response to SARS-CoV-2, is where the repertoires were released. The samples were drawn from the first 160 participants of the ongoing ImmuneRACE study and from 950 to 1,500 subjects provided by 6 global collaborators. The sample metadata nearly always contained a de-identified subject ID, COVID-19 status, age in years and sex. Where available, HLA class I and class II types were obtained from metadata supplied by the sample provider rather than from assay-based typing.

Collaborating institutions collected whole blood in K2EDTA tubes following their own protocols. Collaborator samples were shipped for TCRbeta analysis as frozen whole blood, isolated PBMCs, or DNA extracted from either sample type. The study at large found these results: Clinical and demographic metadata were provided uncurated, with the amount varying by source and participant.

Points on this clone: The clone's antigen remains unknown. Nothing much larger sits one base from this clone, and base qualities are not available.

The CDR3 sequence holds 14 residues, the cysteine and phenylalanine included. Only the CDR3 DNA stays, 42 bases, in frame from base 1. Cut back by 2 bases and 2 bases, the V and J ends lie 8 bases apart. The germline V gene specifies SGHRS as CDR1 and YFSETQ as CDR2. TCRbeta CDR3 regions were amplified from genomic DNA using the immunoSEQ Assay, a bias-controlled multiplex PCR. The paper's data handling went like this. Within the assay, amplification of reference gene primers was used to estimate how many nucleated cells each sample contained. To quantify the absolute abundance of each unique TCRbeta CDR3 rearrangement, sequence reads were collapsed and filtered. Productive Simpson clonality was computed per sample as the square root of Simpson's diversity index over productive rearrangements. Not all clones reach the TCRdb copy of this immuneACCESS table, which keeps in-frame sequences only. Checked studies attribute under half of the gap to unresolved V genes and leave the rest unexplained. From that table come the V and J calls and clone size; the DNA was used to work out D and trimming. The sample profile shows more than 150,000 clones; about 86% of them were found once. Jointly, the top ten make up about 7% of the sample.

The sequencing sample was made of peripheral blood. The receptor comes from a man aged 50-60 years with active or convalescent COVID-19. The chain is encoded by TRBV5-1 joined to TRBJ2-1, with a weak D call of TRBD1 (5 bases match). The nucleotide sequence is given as TGCGCCAGCAGCTTTCCAGGGACCTACAATGAGCAGTTCTTC. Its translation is CASSFPGTYNEQFF.